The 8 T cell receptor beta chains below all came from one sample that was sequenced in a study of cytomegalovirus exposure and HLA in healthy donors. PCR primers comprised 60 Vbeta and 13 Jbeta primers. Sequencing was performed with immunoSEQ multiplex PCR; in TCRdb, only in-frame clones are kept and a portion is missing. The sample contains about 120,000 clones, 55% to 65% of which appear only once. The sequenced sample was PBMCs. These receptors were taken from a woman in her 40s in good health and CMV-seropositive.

Written as DNA, the CDR3 is TGCGCCAGCAGCCTGCTAACTAGCGGGAATACAGATACGCAGTATTTT. Translation gives CASSLLTSGNTDTQYF. The V gene is TRBV4-3, the J gene TRBJ2-3; 10 bases map to TRBD2. Germline CDR1 and CDR2: LGHNA and YSLEER. Losses at the gene ends were 4 bases for V and 3 bases for J; bases not matched to a gene: 7. The CDR3 is 16 amino acids.

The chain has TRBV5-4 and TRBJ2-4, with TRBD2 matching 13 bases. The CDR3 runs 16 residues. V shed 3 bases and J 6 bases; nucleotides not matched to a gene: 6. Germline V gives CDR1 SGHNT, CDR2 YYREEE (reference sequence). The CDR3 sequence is CASSSRTSGSINIQYF. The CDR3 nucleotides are TGTGCCAGCAGCTCCCGGACTAGCGGGAGTATAAACATTCAGTACTTC.

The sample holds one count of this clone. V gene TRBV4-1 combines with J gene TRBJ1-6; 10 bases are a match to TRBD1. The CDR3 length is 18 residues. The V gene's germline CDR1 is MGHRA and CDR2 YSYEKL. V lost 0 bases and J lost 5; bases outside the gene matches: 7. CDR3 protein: CASSQEGPGTGDNSPLHF. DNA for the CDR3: TGCGCCAGCAGCCAAGAGGGTCCCGGGACAGGGGATAATTCACCCCTCCACTTT.

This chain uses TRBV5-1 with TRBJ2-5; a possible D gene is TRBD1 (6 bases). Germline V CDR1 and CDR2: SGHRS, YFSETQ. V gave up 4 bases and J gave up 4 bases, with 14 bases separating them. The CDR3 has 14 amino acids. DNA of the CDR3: TGCGCCAGCAGCCCAGGACAGTCCGTAGAGACCCAGTACTTC. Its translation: CASSPGQSVETQYF.

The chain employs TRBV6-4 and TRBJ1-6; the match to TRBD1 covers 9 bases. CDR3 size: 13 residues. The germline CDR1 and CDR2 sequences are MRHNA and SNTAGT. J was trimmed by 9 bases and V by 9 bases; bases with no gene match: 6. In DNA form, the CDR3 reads TGTGCCAGACCGGGACAGGGAAGTTCACCCCTCCACTTT. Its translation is CARPGQGSSPLHF.

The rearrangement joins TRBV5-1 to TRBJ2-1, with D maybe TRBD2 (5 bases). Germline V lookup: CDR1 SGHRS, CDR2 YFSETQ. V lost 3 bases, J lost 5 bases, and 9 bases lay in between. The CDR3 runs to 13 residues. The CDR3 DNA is TGCGCCAGCAGCTCCGGACTGAACAATGAGCAGTTCTTC. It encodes CASSSGLNNEQFF.

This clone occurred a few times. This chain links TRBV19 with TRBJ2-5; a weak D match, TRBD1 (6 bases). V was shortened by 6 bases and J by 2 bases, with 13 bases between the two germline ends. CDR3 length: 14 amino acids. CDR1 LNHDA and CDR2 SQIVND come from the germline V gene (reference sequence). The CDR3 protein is CASSPRQVQETQYF. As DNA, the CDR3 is TGTGCCAGTAGCCCTAGACAGGTACAAGAGACCCAGTACTTC.

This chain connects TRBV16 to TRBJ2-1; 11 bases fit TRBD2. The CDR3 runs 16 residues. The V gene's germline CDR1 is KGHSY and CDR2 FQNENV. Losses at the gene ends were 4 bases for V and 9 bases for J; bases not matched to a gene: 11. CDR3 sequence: CASSLQTRLAGGEQFF. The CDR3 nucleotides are TGTGCCAGCAGCCTCCAAACCAGGCTAGCGGGAGGTGAGCAGTTCTTC.